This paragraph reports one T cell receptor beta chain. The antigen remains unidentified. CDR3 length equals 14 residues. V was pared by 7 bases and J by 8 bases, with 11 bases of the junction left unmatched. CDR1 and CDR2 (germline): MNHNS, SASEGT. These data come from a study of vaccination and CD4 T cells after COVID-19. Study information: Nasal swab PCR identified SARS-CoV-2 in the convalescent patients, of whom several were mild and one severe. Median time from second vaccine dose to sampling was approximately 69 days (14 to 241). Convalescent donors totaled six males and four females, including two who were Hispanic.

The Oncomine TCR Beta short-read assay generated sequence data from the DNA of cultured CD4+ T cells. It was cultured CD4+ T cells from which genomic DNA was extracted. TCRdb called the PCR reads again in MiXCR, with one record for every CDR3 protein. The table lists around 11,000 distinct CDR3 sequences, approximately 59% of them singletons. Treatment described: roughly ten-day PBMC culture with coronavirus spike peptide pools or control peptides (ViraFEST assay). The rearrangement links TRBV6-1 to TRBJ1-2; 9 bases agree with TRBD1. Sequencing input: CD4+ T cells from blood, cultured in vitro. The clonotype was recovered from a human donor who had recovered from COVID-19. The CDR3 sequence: CASTRTGGAWGYTF. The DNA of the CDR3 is TGTGCCAGCACCCGCACAGGGGGCGCATGGGGCTACACCTTC.